This record concerns one T cell receptor beta chain sequence. As yet, its antigen is unknown. This entry is derived from a study of T cells and Merkel cell carcinoma outcomes. TCRdb keeps only in-frame clones here, not all; method: immunoSEQ multiplex PCR. The sample has about 15,000 clones; more than 80% are singletons. Study observations and caveats: Merkel cell carcinoma outcomes were reportedly predicted by repertoire and T-cell density.

V lost 5 bases and J lost 3, with 17 bases in between. This CDR3 is 15 amino acids long. CDR1 is MNHEY, CDR2 SMNVEV, per germline (reference sequence). The source material was tumor tissue from Merkel cell carcinoma. The sequence came from a human donor with Merkel cell carcinoma. This sequence joins TRBV27 and TRBJ2-7; D possibly matches TRBD1 or TRBD2 (5 bases each). CDR3 in amino acids: CASSGNQGVVYEQYF. In DNA form, the CDR3 reads TGTGCCAGCAGTGGGAATCAGGGAGTCGTCTACGAGCAGTACTTC.